The 8 T cell receptor beta chains in this list originate from one sample, sequenced in a study of cytomegalovirus exposure and HLA in healthy donors. The primer mix had 60 Vbeta and 13 Jbeta primers. The repertoire was sequenced with immunoSEQ multiplex PCR; TCRdb's copy has only in-frame clones and lacks some. The data hold just over 200,000 clones, with 75% to 90% observed a single time. The sequencing input was PBMCs. The origin of the receptors is a woman in her thirties or forties in good health and CMV-seronegative.

This chain connects TRBV19 to TRBJ1-4; no firm D call. This CDR3 spans 14 amino acids. Looked up from germline, CDR1 is LNHDA and CDR2 is SQIVND (reference sequence). Trimming stripped 6 bases from V and 4 bases from J, with 12 bases between. The CDR3 spells CASSPGFRNEKLFF. Here the CDR3 DNA reads TGTGCCAGTAGCCCGGGATTCCGTAATGAAAAACTGTTTTTT.

This clone was seen a handful of times. The chain has TRBV6-4 and TRBJ2-3; 10 bases match TRBD1. CDR3 size: 16 residues. Germline CDR1 reads MRHNA; CDR2 reads SNTAGT. The junction had 6 bases not matched to a gene; V was cut back by 5 bases and J by 1 base. The CDR3 DNA sequence: TGTGCCAGCAGTCAAACCGGGACAGGGGGCACAGATACGCAGTATTTT. It encodes CASSQTGTGGTDTQYF.

The rearrangement uses TRBV6-4 and TRBJ2-7; TRBD2 matches at 13 bases. The CDR3 extends over 19 amino acids. J was trimmed by 0 bases and V by 0 bases; bases with no gene match: 8. Germline lookup yields CDR1 MRHNA and CDR2 SNTAGT. For the CDR3, the DNA is TGTGCCAGCAGTGACTCTCCGGGACTAGCGGGACCAAGCTCCTACGAGCAGTACTTC. This gives the protein CASSDSPGLAGPSSYEQYF.

V usage is TRBV5-4 and J usage is TRBJ2-5; perhaps TRBD2 as D (6 bases). CDR1 SGHNT and CDR2 YYREEE come from the germline V gene (reference sequence). The CDR3 is made up of 16 amino acids. The ends were cut back, 0 bases at V and 2 bases at J, with 14 bases in the middle. CDR3 nucleotide sequence: TGTGCCAGCAGCTTGGTGGGGATTAGCGGACAAGAGACCCAGTACTTC. Its protein is CASSLVGISGQETQYF.

The chain employs TRBV6-6 and TRBJ1-1; 8 bases align to TRBD1. Germline CDR1 and CDR2: MNHNY and SVGAGI (reference sequence). The CDR3 length is 15 residues. Trimming removed 5 bases from V and 1 base from J; junction bases left unmatched: 6. CDR3 sequence reads: CASSTPGGANTEAFF. For the CDR3, the DNA is TGTGCCAGCAGTACCCCAGGGGGCGCGAACACTGAAGCTTTCTTT.

The V gene is TRBV21-1, the J gene TRBJ2-7; the D segment call TRBD2 is taken from the table without a DNA check. TRBV21-1 is tagged as a pseudogene. The length of the CDR3 is 17 residues. In nucleotides, the CDR3 is TGTGCCAGCAGCAAAGGGGGACTAGCGGGAGAAACCTACGAGCAGTACTTC. Protein sequence: CASSKGGLAGETYEQYF.

The J gene is TRBJ2-5, the V gene TRBV6-5; TRBD2 aligns across 10 bases. Germline lookup yields CDR1 MNHEY and CDR2 SVGAGI. The CDR3 contains 13 residues. The V segment lost 8 bases and the J segment 2 bases; nucleotides outside the gene matches: 2. This CDR3 is CASGTSEQETQYF. CDR3 coding DNA: TGTGCCAGCGGGACTAGCGAACAAGAGACCCAGTACTTC.

This clone was counted a few times. The chain carries TRBV30 and TRBJ1-3; TRBD1 might be the D (6 bases). The V end lost 3 bases, the J end lost 5 bases, and 14 bases lay between the germline ends. Germline assignment: CDR1 GTSNPN and CDR2 SVGIG (reference sequence). This CDR3 comprises 14 residues. In DNA, the CDR3 is TGTGCCTGGAGGTTGGTGGGGGCGAGAAACACCATATATTTT. Protein: CAWRLVGARNTIYF.